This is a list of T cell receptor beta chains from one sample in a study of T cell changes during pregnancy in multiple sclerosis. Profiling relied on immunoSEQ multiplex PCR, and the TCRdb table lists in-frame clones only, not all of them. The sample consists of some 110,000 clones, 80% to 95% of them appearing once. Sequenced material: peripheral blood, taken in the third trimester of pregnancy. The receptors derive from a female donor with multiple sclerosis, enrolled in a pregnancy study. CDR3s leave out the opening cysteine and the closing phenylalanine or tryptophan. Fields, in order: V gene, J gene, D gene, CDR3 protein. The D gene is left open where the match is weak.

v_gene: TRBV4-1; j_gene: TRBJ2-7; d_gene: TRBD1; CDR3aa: ASSQVQGIREQY
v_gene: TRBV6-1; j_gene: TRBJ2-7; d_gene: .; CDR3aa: ASSEVTGLTYEQY
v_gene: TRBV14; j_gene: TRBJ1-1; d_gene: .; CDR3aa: ASSRRGGQSYTEAF
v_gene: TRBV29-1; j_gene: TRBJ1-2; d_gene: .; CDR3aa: SVTGAFYGYT
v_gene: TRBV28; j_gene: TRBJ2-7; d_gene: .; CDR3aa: ASSLTYEQY
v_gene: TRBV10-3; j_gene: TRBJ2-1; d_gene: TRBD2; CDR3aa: AISQTSSGEHEQF
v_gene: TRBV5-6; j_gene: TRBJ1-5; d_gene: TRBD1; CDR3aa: ASSLGQGGGQPQH
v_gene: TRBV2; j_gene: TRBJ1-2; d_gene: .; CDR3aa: ALRGVSYGYT
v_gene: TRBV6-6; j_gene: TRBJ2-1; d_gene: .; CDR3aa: ASSLDGQGNEQF
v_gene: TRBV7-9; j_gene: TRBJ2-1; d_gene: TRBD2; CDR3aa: ASSALAEYNEQF
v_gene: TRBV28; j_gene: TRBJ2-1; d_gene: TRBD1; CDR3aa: ASSRDRGYNEQF
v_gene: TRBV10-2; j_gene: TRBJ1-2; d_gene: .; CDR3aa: ASSLDRYDGYT
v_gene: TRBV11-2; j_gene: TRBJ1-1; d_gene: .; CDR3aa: ASSLQGPGSLGNTEAF
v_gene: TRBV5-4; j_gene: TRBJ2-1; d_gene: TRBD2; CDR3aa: ASSLGLAGGNEQF
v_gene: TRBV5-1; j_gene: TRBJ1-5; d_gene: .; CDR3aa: ASSLAGSNQPQH
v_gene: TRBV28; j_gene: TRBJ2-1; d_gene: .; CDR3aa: ASSLGLAGTPYNEQF
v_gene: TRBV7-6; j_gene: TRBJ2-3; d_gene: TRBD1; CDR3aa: ASSLSLGDSADLADTQY
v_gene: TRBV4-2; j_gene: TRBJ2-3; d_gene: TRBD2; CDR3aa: ASSLREGGTDTQY
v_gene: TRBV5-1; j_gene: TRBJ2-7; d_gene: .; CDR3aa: ASSYNYEQY
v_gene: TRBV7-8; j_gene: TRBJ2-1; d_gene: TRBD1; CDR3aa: ASSHSTKGQQAQNEQF
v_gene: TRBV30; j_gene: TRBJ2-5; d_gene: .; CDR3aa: AWSVAGLQETQY
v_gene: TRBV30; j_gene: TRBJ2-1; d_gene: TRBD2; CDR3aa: AWSWTGGSYNEQF
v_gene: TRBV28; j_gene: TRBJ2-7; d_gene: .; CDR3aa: ASSLSGTYEQY
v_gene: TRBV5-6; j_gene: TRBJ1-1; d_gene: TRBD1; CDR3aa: ASSRDRGWSEAF
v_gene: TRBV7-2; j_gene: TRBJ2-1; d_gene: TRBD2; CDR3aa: ASSPTGLAGVYNEQF
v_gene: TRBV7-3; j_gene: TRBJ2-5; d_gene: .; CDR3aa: ASSLEAGHQETQY
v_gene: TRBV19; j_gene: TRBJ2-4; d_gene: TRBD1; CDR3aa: ASRDRVLAKNIQY
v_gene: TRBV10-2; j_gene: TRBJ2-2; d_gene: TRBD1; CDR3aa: ASSGTQGGHTGELF
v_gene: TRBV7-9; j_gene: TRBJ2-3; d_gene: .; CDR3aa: ASSLWSRAARDTDTQY
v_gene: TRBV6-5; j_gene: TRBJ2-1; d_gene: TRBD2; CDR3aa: ASRDPPSGRAF
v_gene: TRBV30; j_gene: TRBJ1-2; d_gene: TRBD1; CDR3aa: AWRGQGALYGYT
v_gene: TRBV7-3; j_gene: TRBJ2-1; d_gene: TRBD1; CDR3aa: ASSLTGRGYLF
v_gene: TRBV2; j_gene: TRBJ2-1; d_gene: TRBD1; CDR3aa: ASSEATGRYNEQF
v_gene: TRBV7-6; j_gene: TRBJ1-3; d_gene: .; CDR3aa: ASSTKTGLNTIY
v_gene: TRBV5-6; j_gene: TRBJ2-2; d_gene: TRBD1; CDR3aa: ASSLLGQGNTGELF
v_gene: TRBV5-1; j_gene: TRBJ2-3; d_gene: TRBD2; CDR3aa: ASSLVAGVTDTQY
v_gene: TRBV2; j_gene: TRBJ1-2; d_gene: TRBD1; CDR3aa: ASTRGRDYGYT
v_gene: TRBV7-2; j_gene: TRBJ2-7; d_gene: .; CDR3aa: ASSLVVGGPYEQY
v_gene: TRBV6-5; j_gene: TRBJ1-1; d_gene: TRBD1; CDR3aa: ASTQTGAMTEAF
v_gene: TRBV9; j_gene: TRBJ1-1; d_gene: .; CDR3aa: ASSVASRSTEAF
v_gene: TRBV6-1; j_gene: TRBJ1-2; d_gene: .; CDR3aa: ASSEGRYGYT
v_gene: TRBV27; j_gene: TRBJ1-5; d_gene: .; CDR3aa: ASSLFAGRGEGPQH
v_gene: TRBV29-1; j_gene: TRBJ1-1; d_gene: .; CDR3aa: SARMGGDTEAF
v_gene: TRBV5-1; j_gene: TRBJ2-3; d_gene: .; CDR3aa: ASSLTGATLANTDTQY
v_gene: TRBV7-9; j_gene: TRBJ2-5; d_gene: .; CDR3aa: ASSLGEYQETQY
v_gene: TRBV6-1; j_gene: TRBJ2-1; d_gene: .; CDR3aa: ASSATPYNEQF
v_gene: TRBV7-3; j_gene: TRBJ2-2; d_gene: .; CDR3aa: ASSLWGLSTGELF
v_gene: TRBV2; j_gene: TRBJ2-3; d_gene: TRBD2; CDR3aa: ASPLLAGGPGDTQY
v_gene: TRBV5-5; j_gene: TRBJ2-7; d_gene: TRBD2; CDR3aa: ASSESGTSGSYEQY
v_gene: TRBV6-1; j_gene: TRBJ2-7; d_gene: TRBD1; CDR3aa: ATGTDRWEQY
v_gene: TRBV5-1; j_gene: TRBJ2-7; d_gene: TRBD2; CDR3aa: ASSLDWLAGLEY
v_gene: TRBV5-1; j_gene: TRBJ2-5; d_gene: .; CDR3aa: ASSPGGRGETQY
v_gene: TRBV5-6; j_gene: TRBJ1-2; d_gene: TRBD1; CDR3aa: ASSPDRGLAGGYT
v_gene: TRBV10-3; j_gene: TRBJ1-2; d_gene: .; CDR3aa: AISSRDIYYGYT
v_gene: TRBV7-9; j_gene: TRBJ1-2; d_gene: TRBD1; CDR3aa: ASRTGTGGHGYT
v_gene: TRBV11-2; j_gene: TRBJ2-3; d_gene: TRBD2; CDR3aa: ASSSGLAADTQY
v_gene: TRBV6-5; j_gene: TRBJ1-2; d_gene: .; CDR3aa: ASSYSGGGYT